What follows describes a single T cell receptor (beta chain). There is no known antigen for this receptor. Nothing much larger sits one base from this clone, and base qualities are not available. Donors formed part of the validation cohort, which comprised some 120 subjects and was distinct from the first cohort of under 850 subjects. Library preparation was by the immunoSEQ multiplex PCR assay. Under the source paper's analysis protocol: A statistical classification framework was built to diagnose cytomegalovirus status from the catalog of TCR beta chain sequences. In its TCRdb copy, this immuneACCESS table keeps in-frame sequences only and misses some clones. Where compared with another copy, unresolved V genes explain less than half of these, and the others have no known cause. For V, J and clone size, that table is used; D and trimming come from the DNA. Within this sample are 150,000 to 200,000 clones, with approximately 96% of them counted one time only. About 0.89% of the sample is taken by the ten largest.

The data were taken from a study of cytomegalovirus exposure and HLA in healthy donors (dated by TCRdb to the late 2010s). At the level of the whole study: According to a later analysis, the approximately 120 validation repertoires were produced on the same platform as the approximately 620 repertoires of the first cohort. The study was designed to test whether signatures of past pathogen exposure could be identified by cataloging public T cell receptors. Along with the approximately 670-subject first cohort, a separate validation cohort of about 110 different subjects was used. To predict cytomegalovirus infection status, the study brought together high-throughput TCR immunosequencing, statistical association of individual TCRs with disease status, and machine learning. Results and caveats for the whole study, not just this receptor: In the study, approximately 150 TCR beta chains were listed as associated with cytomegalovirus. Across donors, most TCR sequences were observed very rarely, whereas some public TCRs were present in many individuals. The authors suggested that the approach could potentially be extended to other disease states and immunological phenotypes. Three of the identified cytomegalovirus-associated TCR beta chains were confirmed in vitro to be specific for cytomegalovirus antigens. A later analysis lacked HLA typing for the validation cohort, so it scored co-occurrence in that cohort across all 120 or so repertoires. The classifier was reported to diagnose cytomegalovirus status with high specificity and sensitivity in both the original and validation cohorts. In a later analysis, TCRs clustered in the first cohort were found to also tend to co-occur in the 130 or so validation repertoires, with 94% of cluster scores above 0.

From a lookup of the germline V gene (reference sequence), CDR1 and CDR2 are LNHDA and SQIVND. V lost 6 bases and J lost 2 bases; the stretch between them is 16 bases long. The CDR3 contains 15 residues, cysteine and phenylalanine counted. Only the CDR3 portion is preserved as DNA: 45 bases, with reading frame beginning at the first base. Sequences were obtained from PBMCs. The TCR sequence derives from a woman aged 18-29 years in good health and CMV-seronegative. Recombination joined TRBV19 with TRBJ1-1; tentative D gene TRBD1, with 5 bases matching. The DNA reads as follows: TGTGCCAGTAGAATCCCGGGCCAGGGAAACACTGAAGCTTTCTTT. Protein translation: CASRIPGQGNTEAFF.